Listed below are T cell receptor beta chains from one sample, sequenced in a study of monozygotic twins with inflammatory bowel disease. TCRdb re-called the 5' RACE reads, yielding one record per CDR3 amino acid sequence without DNA. This sample's table reports around 190,000 distinct CDR3 sequences. Material: blood. These receptors came from a human donor with ulcerative colitis or Crohn's disease, or a healthy co-twin of an affected twin (not recorded which). The CDR3 runs from the conserved cysteine through the conserved F or W. The order of the fields is V gene, J gene, CDR3 protein.

v_gene: TRBV20-1; j_gene: TRBJ2-7; CDR3aa: CSASGATSSYEQYF
v_gene: TRBV5-1; j_gene: TRBJ2-1; CDR3aa: CASSRTTSGGLYEQFF
v_gene: TRBV5-1; j_gene: TRBJ2-7; CDR3aa: CASSFEGSEQYF
v_gene: TRBV12-3/TRBV12-4; j_gene: TRBJ2-1; CDR3aa: CASSHHEPYNEQFF
v_gene: TRBV5-1; j_gene: TRBJ2-1; CDR3aa: CASSLEYGIGYNEQFF
v_gene: TRBV7-6; j_gene: TRBJ2-1; CDR3aa: CASSGGEGKTGSRGYNEQFF
v_gene: TRBV5-6; j_gene: TRBJ2-3; CDR3aa: CASTPSGSTDTQYF
v_gene: TRBV5-1; j_gene: TRBJ2-1; CDR3aa: CASSLKIGTGASDEQFF
v_gene: TRBV27; j_gene: TRBJ1-2; CDR3aa: CASSLPGGNGYTF
v_gene: TRBV5-1; j_gene: TRBJ2-1; CDR3aa: CASSPTGTRDEQFF
v_gene: TRBV20-1; j_gene: TRBJ2-7; CDR3aa: CSARDPDRAPEQYF
v_gene: TRBV20-1; j_gene: TRBJ1-3; CDR3aa: CSARTPGQAGNTIYF
v_gene: TRBV12-3/TRBV12-4; j_gene: TRBJ2-7; CDR3aa: CASSQAKGESYEQYF
v_gene: TRBV12-3/TRBV12-4; j_gene: TRBJ2-2; CDR3aa: CASRPQFTGELFF
v_gene: TRBV5-1; j_gene: TRBJ1-6; CDR3aa: CASSPSTGANSPLHF
v_gene: TRBV3-1; j_gene: TRBJ2-5; CDR3aa: CASSQGPGTQYF
v_gene: TRBV12-3/TRBV12-4; j_gene: TRBJ2-5; CDR3aa: CASRHTSGGALETQYF
v_gene: TRBV7-2; j_gene: TRBJ2-2; CDR3aa: CASSLSGSSAGELFF
v_gene: TRBV20-1; j_gene: TRBJ2-3; CDR3aa: CSARDMAATIGTQYF
v_gene: TRBV5-1; j_gene: TRBJ2-1; CDR3aa: CASSLPQANNEQFF
v_gene: TRBV6-2/TRBV6-3; j_gene: TRBJ2-5; CDR3aa: CASSYFPSLALFGVKEETQYF
v_gene: TRBV28; j_gene: TRBJ2-3; CDR3aa: CASSITTDTQYF
v_gene: TRBV20-1; j_gene: TRBJ2-5; CDR3aa: CSAPGQGQETQYF
v_gene: TRBV6-5; j_gene: TRBJ2-3; CDR3aa: CASSYGALATDTQYF
v_gene: TRBV5-1; j_gene: TRBJ1-2; CDR3aa: CASSPGPLRDNYGYTF
v_gene: TRBV4-1; j_gene: TRBJ1-2; CDR3aa: CASSQGVKGSGQGTYPNYGYTF
v_gene: TRBV5-1; j_gene: TRBJ2-6; CDR3aa: CASSLGGPGANVLTF
v_gene: TRBV7-2; j_gene: TRBJ1-2; CDR3aa: CASSQYYYGYTF
v_gene: TRBV12-3/TRBV12-4; j_gene: TRBJ2-6; CDR3aa: CASNPSFILYSGANVLTF
v_gene: TRBV20-1; j_gene: TRBJ1-2; CDR3aa: CSARHGANYGYTF
v_gene: TRBV5-1; j_gene: TRBJ2-3; CDR3aa: CASVRTGFADTQYF
v_gene: TRBV7-6; j_gene: TRBJ2-7; CDR3aa: CASSRTGRTYEQYF
v_gene: TRBV7-9; j_gene: TRBJ1-5; CDR3aa: CASSLDGSNQPQHF
v_gene: TRBV6-1; j_gene: TRBJ1-5; CDR3aa: CATNQGARSNQPQHF
v_gene: TRBV5-1; j_gene: TRBJ2-5; CDR3aa: CASSRGEIQETQYF
v_gene: TRBV20-1; j_gene: TRBJ1-1; CDR3aa: CSARDSDLNTEAFF
v_gene: TRBV7-9; j_gene: TRBJ1-6; CDR3aa: CASSLRERQGGSPLHF
v_gene: TRBV5-1; j_gene: TRBJ2-5; CDR3aa: CASSFGRNQETQYF
v_gene: TRBV19; j_gene: TRBJ2-3; CDR3aa: CASRDRGADTQYF
v_gene: TRBV7-2; j_gene: TRBJ1-1; CDR3aa: CASSPDRASWAFF
v_gene: TRBV7-2; j_gene: TRBJ2-2; CDR3aa: CASSLTAGGYTGELFF
v_gene: TRBV7-2; j_gene: TRBJ2-1; CDR3aa: CASSQGVGEQFF
v_gene: TRBV2; j_gene: TRBJ1-1; CDR3aa: CASSEPRDRQVFDRGEAFF
v_gene: TRBV4-1; j_gene: TRBJ2-3; CDR3aa: CASSQVEGQGPRSTDTQYF
v_gene: TRBV6-5; j_gene: TRBJ2-7; CDR3aa: CASSFLGGARFHEQYF
v_gene: TRBV5-1; j_gene: TRBJ2-7; CDR3aa: CASSPPTSGGYEQYF
v_gene: TRBV12-3/TRBV12-4; j_gene: TRBJ1-2; CDR3aa: CASAYREWDYGYTF
v_gene: TRBV12-5; j_gene: TRBJ2-5; CDR3aa: CASGPPTSGAQETQYF
v_gene: TRBV19; j_gene: TRBJ2-5; CDR3aa: CASSIVGGQTQYF
v_gene: TRBV20-1; j_gene: TRBJ1-2; CDR3aa: CSANTDRDYGYTF
v_gene: TRBV19; j_gene: TRBJ2-6; CDR3aa: CASSPGANVLTF
v_gene: TRBV7-9; j_gene: TRBJ2-1; CDR3aa: CASSSEGHSNEQFF